The next 25 T cell receptor beta chains were all read from a single sample in a study of low-dose radiotherapy and immunotherapy resistance in tumors (dated by TCRdb to 2022 to 2024). The time point tag for this specimen amounts to: after trial treatment. The treatment or condition label here, explained by the study, means: LDRT plus nivolumab, ipilimumab, low-dose cyclophosphamide and aspirin (RACIN trial). TCRdb shows the sequencer as Illumina HiSeq 2500. To make first-strand cDNA, Superscript III was used along with a set of TRAV- and TRBV-specific primers so that both the TCRalpha and TCRbeta chains were covered. TCRs were amplified with Phusion for around 20 PCR cycles using a constant-region primer together with the adapter attached to the V primers. TCRdb's own reprocessing of the public reads used fastp at Q25 and MiXCR and kept productive beta chains. Entries that share a CDR3 protein sequence are merged under the most common genes and DNA. This sample gives more than 90,000 distinct CDR3 sequences in total; less than 25% of them show up just once. The ten largest clones capture about 4% of the sample.

The sequences come from PBMCs, collected after low-dose radiotherapy plus immunotherapy. These receptors all come from a male donor with prostate cancer.

This clonotype was picked up many times. At one boundary the junction diverges from the germline segment, which might be a read error. This sequence joins TRBV7-7 and TRBJ2-3; 7 bases are shared with TRBD2. The CDR3 covers 14 residues. Germline CDR1 is SSHAT and CDR2 is FNYEAQ (reference sequence). The CDR3 loop reads CASSLERASGTQYF. Written as DNA, the CDR3 is TGTGCTAGCAGCTTAGAGCGGGCTAGCGGAACGCAGTATTTT.

The table lists this clonotype with many counts. As DNA, the CDR3 is TGTGCCAGCAGCCTCTTGGGGGGCCAACCCAGGACGCAGTATTTT. Translating gives CASSLLGGQPRTQYF. The V and J genes are TRBV11-1 and TRBJ2-3; TRBD1 or TRBD2 may be the D gene (6 bases each). Germline lookup yields CDR1 SGHAT and CDR2 FQDESV (reference sequence). Trimming removed 5 bases at V and 9 bases at J, with 21 bases between. The CDR3 covers 15 residues.

As concerns this clonotype: Because the CDR3's place on the DNA is in doubt, the DNA is left out and the CDR3 is given as listed by TCRdb. The CDR3 protein is CASSQVIGQGNEKLFFF. The J gene is TRBJ1-4, the V gene TRBV4-1; no DNA check was done on the table's D call, TRBD1. CDR1 is MGHRA, CDR2 YSYEKL, per germline. From its first to its last residue, the CDR3 has 17 amino acids.

This clonotype was detected ten times or more. The rearrangement uses TRBV7-2 and TRBJ1-5; 12 positions agree with TRBD1. The V gene's germline CDR1 is SGHTA and CDR2 FQGNSA. J was trimmed by 7 bases and V by 2 bases; bases with no gene match: 9. The length of the CDR3 is 17 residues. The chain's CDR3 is CASSLWRGTGGIQPQHF. In DNA form, the CDR3 reads TGTGCCAGCAGCTTATGGAGGGGGACAGGGGGCATCCAGCCCCAGCATTTT.

This clonotype was observed at least ten times. The V call is TRBV5-6, the J call TRBJ1-1; D is ambiguous. Germline CDR1 and CDR2: SGHDT and YYEEEE. Trimming pared 2 bases from V and 2 bases from J, leaving 7 bases between. The CDR3 runs to 13 residues. CDR3 DNA sequence: TGTGCCAGCAGCTTTCAGTTTAACACTGAAGCTTTCTTT. Its translation: CASSFQFNTEAFF.

This clonotype was seen ten or more times. V is TRBV6-6 and J is TRBJ2-5, with D perhaps being TRBD1 or TRBD2 (5 bases each). The CDR3 length is 13 residues. Trimming pared 2 bases from V and 1 base from J, leaving 5 bases between. Germline CDR1 reads MNHNY; CDR2 reads SVGAGI (reference sequence). The CDR3 bases are TGTGCCAGCAGTTACGGGGGCCAAGAGACCCAGTACTTC. Its protein is CASSYGGQETQYF.

V usage is TRBV14 and J usage is TRBJ2-1; TRBD1 is a possible D gene (6 bases). This CDR3 contains 13 residues. Trimming pared 3 bases from V and 9 bases from J, leaving 12 bases between. CDR1 is SGHDN and CDR2 is FVKESK in the germline V gene. The DNA of the CDR3 is TGTGCCAGCAGCCACCCCCGAGGGGGTGAGCAGTTCTTC. It codes for CASSHPRGGEQFF. Full variable domain (remainder filled in from reference TRBV14 and TRBJ2-1): EAGVTQFPSHSVIEKGQTVTLRCDPISGHDNLYWYRRVMGKEIKFLLHFVKESKQDESGMPNNRFLAERTGGTYSTLKVQPAELEDSGVYFCASSHPRGGEQFFGPGTRLTVL.

As to this clonotype: At one of its ends the junction is not consistent with the germline gene, which may arise from a read error. The CDR3 loop reads CSSSLASGLNEQFF. The CDR3 DNA is TGCTCCAGCAGCTTGGCTTCGGGGCTGAATGAGCAGTTCTTC. The chain carries TRBV5-1 and TRBJ2-1; the D call may be TRBD1 or TRBD2 (5 bases each). Germline V gene sequence: CDR1 SGHRS, CDR2 YFSETQ. This CDR3 is built from 14 residues.

Ten or more counts support this clonotype. The chain couples TRBV20-1 to TRBJ2-5, with a possible D match to TRBD2 (5 bases). CDR1 DFQATT and CDR2 SNEGSKA come from the germline V gene (reference sequence). The CDR3 loop spans 14 amino acids. The V end lost 2 bases, the J end lost 0 bases, and 10 bases lay between the germline ends. The CDR3 DNA follows: TGCAGTGCTAGAAGGGCGGGTAACCAAGAGACCCAGTACTTC. Its protein product is CSARRAGNQETQYF.

The chain has TRBV3-1 and TRBJ1-3; D gene uncertain. Trimming took 0 bases from V and 2 from J, leaving 5 bases between them. The CDR3 loop spans 14 amino acids. Germline lookup yields CDR1 LGHDT and CDR2 YNNKEL (reference sequence). CDR3 sequence (DNA): TGTGCCAGCAGCCAAGACTTGGCTGGAAACACCATATATTTT. The encoded protein is CASSQDLAGNTIYF.

This clonotype appeared a single time. One base separates it from a far larger clone, so it is likely a read error. This chain links TRBV6-1 with TRBJ2-2; 11 nucleotides match TRBD2. After removal of 8 bases from V and 7 bases from J, the junction contained 12 bases not matched to a gene. The V gene's germline CDR1 is MNHNS and CDR2 SASEGT. The CDR3 sequence is 16 residues long. The CDR3 DNA reads as TGTGCCAGCTGGGCCCCGAGACTAGCGGGGAACGGGGAGCTGTTTTTT. Protein: CASWAPRLAGNGELFF.

This clonotype has a count of ten or more. The gene calls are TRBV19 and TRBJ1-5; D unclear. V lost 0 bases and J 0 bases, leaving 15 bases between the germline ends. Germline CDR1 reads LNHDA; CDR2 reads SQIVND (reference sequence). The CDR3 length is 18 residues. CDR3 sequence (DNA): TGTGCCAGTAGTATAGAACGGGGTCGAGAATATAGCAATCAGCCCCAGCATTTT. It encodes CASSIERGREYSNQPQHF. The full variable domain, completed using reference TRBV19 and TRBJ1-5, is DGGITQSPKYLFRKEGQNVTLSCEQNLNHDAMYWYRQDPGQGLRLIYYSQIVNDFQKGDIAEGYSVSREKKESFPLTVTSAQKNPTAFYLCASSIERGREYSNQPQHFGDGTRLSIL.

This clonotype was detected many times. The chain is built from TRBV20-1 and TRBJ2-3, with D perhaps matching TRBD1 (5 bases). The CDR3 extends over 17 amino acids. In germline, CDR1 is DFQATT, CDR2 SNEGSKA (reference sequence). Trimming removed 1 base at V and 0 bases at J, with 17 bases between. The CDR3 coding sequence is TGCAGTGCTAGAGTACAGGCGTGGGGTCCGAGCACAGATACGCAGTATTTT. Translating it yields CSARVQAWGPSTDTQYF.

The V gene is TRBV14, the J gene TRBJ2-2; D could derive from TRBD1 or TRBD2 (6 bases each). The germline gives CDR1 SGHDN, CDR2 FVKESK. The CDR3 length is 16 residues. Trimming pared 4 bases from V and 5 bases from J, leaving 17 bases between. The CDR3 region has the DNA TGTGCCAGCAGCCCTTTCGGGGGCCGTGGAACCGGGGAGCTGTTTTTT. Translating gives CASSPFGGRGTGELFF.

A word on this clonotype: This sequence is one base from a far larger clone and is likely a read error. This chain joins TRBV6-5 and TRBJ2-7; no clear D gene. This CDR3 is 11 amino acids long. The germline V gene has CDR1 MNHEY and CDR2 SVGAGI. The CDR3 is CASSEVNEEYF. CDR3 nucleotide sequence: TGTGCCAGCAGTGAAGTGAACGAGGAGTACTTC.

This clonotype was observed at least ten times. This chain uses TRBV18 with TRBJ1-6; possible D gene TRBD1, 5 bases. Trimming left V 6 bases short and J 7 bases short, with 16 bases between. CDR3 size: 15 residues. CDR1 is KGHSH and CDR2 is LQKENI in the germline V gene. The CDR3 DNA reads as TGTGCCAGCTCTACGTCGGCCAGGGAAAATTCACCCCTCCACTTT. Translated, it gives CASSTSARENSPLHF.

CDR3 amino acids: CASSSRQGVDYGYTF. For the CDR3, the DNA is TGTGCCAGCAGCTCCCGACAGGGCGTGGACTATGGCTACACCTTC. The V gene is TRBV5-5, the J gene TRBJ1-2; TRBD1 matches at 7 bases. Germline V CDR1 and CDR2: SGHKS, YYEKEE (reference sequence). The CDR3 spans 15 residues. V was clipped by 3 bases and J by 3 bases; unmatched bases: 8.

The rearrangement joins TRBV6-2 or TRBV6-3 to TRBJ1-1; 7 positions agree with TRBD1. V lost 10 bases, J lost 0 bases, and 5 bases stayed unmatched. This CDR3 contains 13 residues. Germline CDR1 MNHEY, CDR2 SVGEGT. The chain's CDR3 is CATQGQLNTEAFF. CDR3 nucleotide sequence: TGTGCCACCCAGGGACAGTTGAACACTGAAGCTTTCTTT.

This rearrangement joins TRBV7-6 to TRBJ2-1, with TRBD1 matching 11 bases. V lost 5 bases to trimming and J lost 5 bases; unmatched junction nucleotides: 11. The CDR3 length is 17 residues. The germline CDR1 and CDR2 sequences are SGHVS and FNYEAQ. This CDR3 is CASSASGTGGMNNEQFF. The CDR3 DNA reads TGTGCCAGCAGCGCGTCCGGGACAGGGGGTATGAACAATGAGCAGTTCTTC.

With respect to this clonotype: With a far larger clone one base away, a read error is the likely cause. This sequence joins TRBV5-5 and TRBJ1-1; the D is unclear. The length of the CDR3 is 14 residues. The V gene's germline CDR1 is SGHKS and CDR2 YYEKEE (reference sequence). Trimming removed 3 bases at V and 8 bases at J, with 17 bases between. CDR3 residues: CASSSHKGQEEAFF. Written as DNA, the CDR3 is TGTGCCAGCAGCTCTCATAAGGGCCAAGAAGAAGCTTTCTTT.

This clonotype was seen at least ten times. CDR3 DNA sequence: TGTGCCATCCAAAAGAGGGGGGGCCTTAATACGCAGTATTTT. Protein product: CAIQKRGGLNTQYF. This chain links TRBV6-6 with TRBJ2-3, with D possibly being TRBD2 (7 bases). Germline CDR1 reads MNHNY; CDR2 reads SVGAGI (reference sequence). The CDR3 runs 14 residues. With 10 bases removed from V and 7 bases from J, the gap between germline ends came to 21 bases.

This clonotype has at least ten counts. This chain connects TRBV7-8 to TRBJ2-3; D is possibly TRBD1 or TRBD2 (6 bases each). CDR3 length equals 17 residues. The germline CDR1 and CDR2 sequences are SGHVS and FQNEAQ. The germline V and J ends were trimmed by 2 bases and 0 bases, with 15 bases remaining between them. Here the CDR3 reads CASSLPWGAPSTDTQYF. In DNA form, the CDR3 reads TGTGCCAGCAGCTTACCGTGGGGGGCCCCCAGCACAGATACGCAGTATTTT.

The chain is built from TRBV5-1 and TRBJ1-4; TRBD1 might be the D (6 bases). The CDR3 contains 16 residues. Looked up from germline, CDR1 is SGHRS and CDR2 is YFSETQ. V lost 3 bases and J 0 bases, leaving 12 bases between the germline ends. CDR3 DNA: TGCGCCAGCAGCTCGAGGACAGATGCAACTAATGAAAAACTGTTTTTT. It yields the protein CASSSRTDATNEKLFF.

This clonotype showed up many times. The CDR3 spells CASSSQGVRADTQYF. CDR3 coding DNA: TGTGCCAGCAGTTCCCAGGGGGTCCGCGCAGATACGCAGTATTTT. This chain connects TRBV5-6 to TRBJ2-3, with 7 bases lining up with TRBD1. The length of the CDR3 is 15 residues. Looked up from germline, CDR1 is SGHDT and CDR2 is YYEEEE. Trimming removed 5 bases from V and 4 bases from J; junction bases left unmatched: 10.

Concerning this clonotype itself: A far larger clone differs by one base, so this is likely a read error. V is TRBV5-6 and J is TRBJ2-1, with D hard to call. The CDR3 spans 14 residues. The germline V gene has CDR1 SGHDT and CDR2 YYEEEE. V was pared by 0 bases and J by 10 bases, with 14 bases between. The chain's CDR3 is CASSLGVVSYEQFF. The CDR3, as DNA: TGTGCCAGCAGCTTGGGGGTAGTTTCCTACGAGCAGTTCTTC. Supplemented by reference TRBV5-6 and TRBJ2-1, the full variable domain reads DAGVTQSPTHLIKTRGQQVTLRCSPKSGHDTVSWYQQALGQGPQFIFQYYEEEERQRGNFPDRFSGHQFPNYSSELNVNALLLGDSALYLCASSLGVVSYEQFFGPGTRLTVL.